The 26 T cell receptor beta chains reported below all come from one sample, sequenced in a study of T cell responses to AZD1222 COVID-19 vaccine. Repertoires were generated with immunoSEQ multiplex PCR, while TCRdb's copy carries only in-frame clones and drops some. Counted here are some 130,000 clones, roughly 93% occurring once; the ten biggest clones make up 1% to 1.4%. The specimen was peripheral blood, collected 28 days after the second AZD1222 dose. These receptors were collected from an adult who received the AZD1222 COVID-19 vaccine.

The CDR3 DNA reads as TGTGCCAGCAGCCAAGGAGCGGGAGGGCGCTATGAGCAGTTCTTC. Translating it yields CASSQGAGGRYEQFF. The genes are TRBV3-1 (or the pseudogene TRBV3-2) and TRBJ2-1, with 10 bases identical to TRBD2. From germline, CDR1 is LGHDT and CDR2 YNNKEL (reference sequence). V lost 1 base, J lost 8 bases, and 5 bases stayed unmatched. The CDR3 extends over 15 amino acids.

This clone has only a few counts. This rearrangement joins TRBV28 to TRBJ1-6; D possibly corresponds to TRBD1 (5 bases). Trimming pared 5 bases from V and 3 bases from J, leaving 8 bases between. Germline V gene data show CDR1 as MDHEN and CDR2 as SYDVKM. This CDR3 contains 14 residues. CDR3 DNA: TGTGCCAGCAGTGGGACGGTCTATAATTCACCCCTCCACTTT. Amino acid sequence: CASSGTVYNSPLHF. The full variable domain, in which reference TRBV28 and TRBJ1-6 provide the parts outside the CDR3, is DVKVTQSSRYLVKRTGEKVFLECVQDMDHENMFWYRQDPGLGLRLIYFSYDVKMKEKGDIPEGYSVSREKKERFSLILESASTNQTSMYLCASSGTVYNSPLHFGNGTRLTVT.

V and J are TRBV5-1 and TRBJ2-3; D may be TRBD2 (6 bases). The CDR3 spans 13 residues. Per the germline V gene, CDR1 is SGHRS and CDR2 is YFSETQ. The germline V and J ends were trimmed by 7 bases and 1 base, with 10 bases remaining between them. This CDR3 reads CASSASGTDTQYF. The CDR3 nucleotides are TGCGCCAGCTCAGCTAGCGGCACAGATACGCAGTATTTT.

The J gene is TRBJ2-1, the V gene TRBV29-1; D ambiguous. Trimming removed 0 bases from V and 3 bases from J, with 12 bases in between. The CDR3 length is 15 residues. Germline V gene sequence: CDR1 SQVTM, CDR2 ANQGSEA. This chain's CDR3 is CSVEDRVSRYNEQFF. CDR3 nucleotides: TGCAGCGTTGAAGATCGGGTCTCACGCTACAATGAGCAGTTCTTC.

The chain uses TRBV20-1 and TRBJ2-1; TRBD2 is a possible D gene (5 bases). This CDR3 comprises 15 residues. Per the germline V gene, CDR1 is DFQATT and CDR2 is SNEGSKA (reference sequence). V lost 3 bases and J 5 bases, leaving 17 bases between the germline ends. The CDR3, as DNA: TGCAGTGCTAGTTCCGGGGATCGCTTCGACAATGAGCAGTTCTTC. It is translated as CSASSGDRFDNEQFF.

The chain has TRBV7-9 and TRBJ1-1, with D perhaps matching TRBD1 (6 bases). In germline, CDR1 is SEHNR, CDR2 FQNEAQ (reference sequence). V shed 2 bases and J shed 0 bases, with 10 bases lying between them. This CDR3 is built from 15 residues. CDR3 coding DNA: TGTGCCAGCAGCTTAAGCACAGGGATGAACACTGAAGCTTTCTTT. This gives the protein CASSLSTGMNTEAFF.

The gene calls are TRBV7-3 and TRBJ2-3, with a weak D call TRBD2 (6 bases). CDR3 length: 17 residues. V lost 5 bases, J lost 2 bases, and 20 bases lay in between. CDR1 and CDR2 (germline): SGHTA, FQGTGA. CDR3 coding DNA: TGTGCCAGCAGCCCGACCCTAGCGAAGCCTGTCACAGATACGCAGTATTTT. Residues: CASSPTLAKPVTDTQYF.

V is TRBV3-1 (or the pseudogene TRBV3-2) and J is TRBJ1-1; D might be TRBD1 (6 bases). Per the germline V gene, CDR1 is LGHDT and CDR2 is YNNKEL (reference sequence). The CDR3 runs 15 residues. V lost 4 bases to trimming and J lost 1 base, with 13 bases between them. The CDR3 DNA reads TGTGCCAGCAGCCCAACAGGGAGGAAGAACACTGAAGCTTTCTTT. Encoded protein: CASSPTGRKNTEAFF.

This clone has just one count. The CDR3 protein is CASSQGQLGNTIYF. The CDR3 nucleotides are TGTGCCAGCAGCCAAGGTCAGCTCGGAAACACCATATATTTT. This chain uses TRBV3-1 (or the pseudogene TRBV3-2) with TRBJ1-3, with unresolved D. The CDR3 extends over 14 amino acids. The V end lost 1 base, the J end lost 4 bases, and 8 bases lay between the germline ends. Germline lookup yields CDR1 LGHDT and CDR2 YNNKEL (reference sequence).

The V gene is TRBV5-6, the J gene TRBJ1-3, with D unresolved. Trimming took off 1 base at V and 0 bases at J, with 11 bases between the two ends. The CDR3 is 16 amino acids. The germline V gene encodes CDR1 SGHDT and CDR2 YYEEEE. The CDR3 sequence is CASSLSAGHSGNTIYF. In nucleotides, the CDR3 is TGTGCCAGCAGCTTGTCAGCCGGGCACTCTGGAAACACCATATATTTT.

The J gene is TRBJ2-3, the V gene TRBV6-2 or TRBV6-3; TRBD2 might be the D (5 bases). Germline CDR1 is MNHEY and CDR2 is SVGEGT. The V gene lost 2 bases and the J gene lost 4 bases, with 19 bases spanning the gap. This CDR3 has 17 residues. The CDR3 DNA reads as TGTGCCAGCAGTTACGTTATCGGAGGCAAGGCCCCAGATACGCAGTATTTT. Amino acid sequence: CASSYVIGGKAPDTQYF.

V is TRBV19 and J is TRBJ1-1; no clear D. CDR3 size: 13 residues. Germline loops: CDR1 LNHDA, CDR2 SQIVND (reference sequence). Trimming stripped 5 bases from V and 5 bases from J, with 12 bases between. CDR3 region: CASSGAPRTEAFF. The CDR3 DNA sequence: TGTGCCAGTAGTGGCGCCCCACGGACTGAAGCTTTCTTT.

This chain links TRBV9 with TRBJ2-2; 8 bases agree with TRBD2. The V and J ends lost 3 bases and 5 bases, in that order; junction bases with no gene match: 3. Germline CDR1 SGDLS, CDR2 YYNGEE. The CDR3 is made up of 14 amino acids. The CDR3 DNA reads TGTGCCAGCAGCGATAGCGGGAAAACCGGGGAGCTGTTTTTT. Its protein is CASSDSGKTGELFF. The full variable domain, rest sourced from reference TRBV9 and TRBJ2-2, is DSGVTQTPKHLITATGQRVTLRCSPRSGDLSVYWYQQSLDQGLQFLIQYYNGEERAKGNILERFSAQQFPDLHSELNLSSLELGDSALYFCASSDSGKTGELFFGEGSRLTVL.

The chain couples TRBV28 to TRBJ1-2, with TRBD1 as a possible D gene (5 bases). The ends were cut back, 8 bases at V and 2 bases at J, with 9 bases in the middle. Germline CDR1 MDHEN, CDR2 SYDVKM. This CDR3 comprises 12 residues. Here the CDR3 DNA reads TGTGCCAGCCGGGACCGGAACTATGGCTACACCTTC. It translates to CASRDRNYGYTF.

This chain uses TRBV9 with TRBJ2-1; 9 nucleotides align to TRBD1. The CDR3 is 15 amino acids. Germline CDR1 SGDLS, CDR2 YYNGEE. The junction had 2 bases not matched to a gene; V was cut back by 3 bases and J by 1 base. The CDR3 DNA is TGTGCCAGCAGCGCACAGGGGGCTTCCTACAATGAGCAGTTCTTC. Translating gives CASSAQGASYNEQFF.

The chain carries TRBV4-1 and TRBJ1-2, with TRBD1 as a possible D gene (6 bases). The germline gives CDR1 MGHRA, CDR2 YSYEKL. V was cut by 0 bases and J by 8 bases, with 16 bases left in between. The CDR3 is made up of 15 amino acids. CDR3 in amino acids: CASSQDTGQVKGYTF. DNA for the CDR3: TGCGCCAGCAGCCAAGACACAGGGCAGGTGAAAGGCTACACCTTC.

V usage is TRBV27 and J usage is TRBJ1-2, with 9 bases fitting TRBD1. The CDR3 is made up of 16 amino acids. V lost 5 bases and J lost 4; bases outside the gene matches: 11. Germline assignment: CDR1 MNHEY and CDR2 SMNVEV (reference sequence). The CDR3 sequence is CASSLLRDRVSYGYTF. In DNA form, the CDR3 reads TGTGCCAGCAGTCTCCTCCGGGACAGGGTTAGCTATGGCTACACCTTC.

This rearrangement joins TRBV19 to TRBJ1-2; 11 nucleotides line up with TRBD1. CDR3 length: 14 residues. Germline CDR1 and CDR2: LNHDA and SQIVND (reference sequence). V shed 6 bases and J 8 bases; nucleotides not matched to a gene: 8. The CDR3 DNA follows: TGTGCCAGTAGGGACAGGGGGCGGATTATCGGCTACACCTTC. This encodes CASRDRGRIIGYTF. Looking up the rest from reference TRBV19 and TRBJ1-2 gives the full variable domain: DGGITQSPKYLFRKEGQNVTLSCEQNLNHDAMYWYRQDPGQGLRLIYYSQIVNDFQKGDIAEGYSVSREKKESFPLTVTSAQKNPTAFYLCASRDRGRIIGYTFGSGTRLTVV.

The chain links TRBV2 to TRBJ2-7; 10 bases align to TRBD1. The CDR3 extends over 13 amino acids. CDR1 and CDR2 from the germline V gene are SNHLY and FYNNEI. The trim removed 11 bases at V and 3 bases at J, leaving 7 bases unmatched. The CDR3: CACTRDRGYEQYF. DNA for the CDR3: TGTGCCTGCACAAGGGACAGGGGCTACGAGCAGTACTTC. Full variable domain (remainder filled in from reference TRBV2 and TRBJ2-7): EPEVTQTPSHQVTQMGQEVILRCVPISNHLYFYWYRQILGQKVEFLVSFYNNEISEKSEIFDDQFSVERPDGSNFTLKIRSTKLEDSAMYFCACTRDRGYEQYFGPGTRLTVT.

The chain couples TRBV6-5 to TRBJ1-3; TRBD1 aligns across 9 bases. The germline V gene has CDR1 MNHEY and CDR2 SVGAGI. After removal of 2 bases from V and 7 bases from J, the junction contained 6 bases not matched to a gene. The CDR3 has 15 residues. The CDR3 DNA reads TGTGCCAGCAGTTACAGGGGACAGGGAAGTAACACCATATATTTT. It is translated as CASSYRGQGSNTIYF.

The gene calls are TRBV19 and TRBJ1-2; 10 bases are shared with TRBD1. The V segment lost 5 bases and the J segment 5 bases; nucleotides outside the gene matches: 8. Germline V lookup: CDR1 LNHDA, CDR2 SQIVND (reference sequence). The CDR3 is 15 residues long. The CDR3 nucleotides read TGTGCCAGTAGTCAAAGGGACAGGGGAAAATATGGCTACACCTTC. Protein: CASSQRDRGKYGYTF.

V gene TRBV19 combines with J gene TRBJ2-7; 7 nucleotides align to TRBD2. Looked up from germline, CDR1 is LNHDA and CDR2 is SQIVND (reference sequence). Unmatched junction bases numbered 11, after V lost 6 bases and J lost 3 bases. This CDR3 is 15 amino acids long. The CDR3 DNA reads as TGTGCCAGTAGCCAGAATTTGGGGGGGTACTACGAGCAGTACTTC. Translating it yields CASSQNLGGYYEQYF.

A few counts support this clone. The chain carries TRBV2 and TRBJ2-1; D is unresolved. Germline V gene data show CDR1 as SNHLY and CDR2 as FYNNEI. Trimming stripped 6 bases from V and 10 bases from J, with 13 bases between. This CDR3 is built from 12 residues. The CDR3 here is CASSKSRDEQFF. The DNA of the CDR3 is TGTGCCAGCAGCAAGTCTAGAGACGAGCAGTTCTTC.

This chain links TRBV6-5 with TRBJ2-1; 11 bases match TRBD2. The CDR3 runs to 14 residues. Germline V gives CDR1 MNHEY, CDR2 SVGAGI. After removal of 6 bases from V and 6 bases from J, the junction contained 4 bases not matched to a gene. The CDR3 loop reads CASSLAGGFNEQFF. The DNA for the CDR3 is TGTGCCAGCAGCCTAGCGGGGGGTTTCAATGAGCAGTTCTTC.

The chain links TRBV4-2 to TRBJ2-3, with 11 bases identical to TRBD2. This CDR3 has 16 residues. The germline CDR1 and CDR2 sequences are LGHNA and YNFKEQ. With 0 bases clipped from V and 8 bases from J, the junction kept 7 bases outside the gene matches. CDR3 sequence (DNA): TGTGCCAGCAGCCAAGACTCGACTAGCGGGGTCCTTACGCAGTATTTT. Amino acids: CASSQDSTSGVLTQYF.

The rearrangement joins TRBV30 to TRBJ1-2; the D gene is possibly TRBD1 (6 bases). Per the germline V gene, CDR1 is GTSNPN and CDR2 is SVGIG (reference sequence). Trimming pared 7 bases from V and 4 bases from J, leaving 19 bases between. This CDR3 spans 14 amino acids. The CDR3 sequence: CASFGGGEVYGYTF. CDR3 sequence (DNA): TGTGCCTCCTTTGGTGGGGGCGAGGTCTATGGCTACACCTTC.